This T cell receptor beta chain is from a study of cytomegalovirus exposure and HLA in healthy donors. Only in-frame clones appear in the TCRdb table, and some are missing; sequencing was by immunoSEQ multiplex PCR. The sample lists tens of thousands of clones; roughly 96% were seen once. CDR3 length: 15 amino acids. Between the trimmed V and J ends, which lost 7 bases and 0 bases, there was a span of 10 bases. CDR1 and CDR2 (germline): MNHEY, SVGAGI. This chain links TRBV6-5 with TRBJ1-6, with D possibly matching TRBD1 (5 bases). Input material: PBMCs. The origin of this receptor is a man aged 18 to 30 in good health and CMV-seronegative. CDR3 loop: CASNRQSSYNSPLHF. CDR3 in DNA: TGTGCCAGCAACCGACAGAGCTCCTATAATTCACCCCTCCACTTT.